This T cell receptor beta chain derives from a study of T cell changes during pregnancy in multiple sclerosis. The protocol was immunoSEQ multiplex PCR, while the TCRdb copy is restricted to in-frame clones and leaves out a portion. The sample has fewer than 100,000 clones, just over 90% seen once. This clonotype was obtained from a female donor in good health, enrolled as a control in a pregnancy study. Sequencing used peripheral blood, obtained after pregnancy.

The DNA for the CDR3 is TGCGCCAGCAGCCAAGATTTTGCGGGAGGGGACGAGCAGTACTTC. Translated: CASSQDFAGGDEQYF. The chain links TRBV4-3 to TRBJ2-7; TRBD2 agrees at 9 bases. Per the germline V gene, CDR1 is LGHNA and CDR2 is YSLEER. With 0 bases clipped from V and 5 bases from J, the junction kept 5 bases outside the gene matches. The CDR3 extends over 15 amino acids.